This TCR beta chain was obtained from a study of regulatory T cells in long-lasting Graves disease. This clonotype showed up many times. As yet, its antigen is unknown. Overall study results and limits: Limited samples may have lowered accuracy.

The germline V gene has CDR1 GTSNPN and CDR2 SVGIG (reference sequence). Trimming took off 1 base at V and 0 bases at J, with 13 bases between the two ends. The CDR3 runs to 15 residues. Sample time point: newly diagnosed GD, antithyroid drugs for less than 3 months. Generation of the TCR library employed RNA extracted from PBMCs. A blood draw put 8 to 10 milliliters of peripheral blood into EDTA tubes. HTBI primers from iRepertoire and Arm-PCR of CDR3 regions yielded the TCR beta libraries. TCRdb used MiXCR to reprocess the multiplex PCR reads, holding one entry per CDR3 protein. The table lists about 360,000 distinct CDR3 sequences, around 16% of them singletons. The data also belong to a second study, concerning T cells in Graves' hyperthyroidism and ophthalmopathy. That work contributes: Diagnosis rested on symptoms, serum thyroxine and TRAb, thyroid ultrasound, and orbital computed tomography.

The rearrangement links TRBV30 to TRBJ2-7; D is possibly TRBD2 (7 bases). Sequences were derived from peripheral blood mononuclear cells (PBMCs), sampled at new diagnosis, from a patient treated with antithyroid drugs. This clonotype originated in a woman aged 18-35 years with Graves disease. CDR3 residues: CAWSGEGGGSYEQYF. For the CDR3, the DNA is TGTGCCTGGAGTGGGGAGGGGGGAGGCTCCTACGAGCAGTACTTC.